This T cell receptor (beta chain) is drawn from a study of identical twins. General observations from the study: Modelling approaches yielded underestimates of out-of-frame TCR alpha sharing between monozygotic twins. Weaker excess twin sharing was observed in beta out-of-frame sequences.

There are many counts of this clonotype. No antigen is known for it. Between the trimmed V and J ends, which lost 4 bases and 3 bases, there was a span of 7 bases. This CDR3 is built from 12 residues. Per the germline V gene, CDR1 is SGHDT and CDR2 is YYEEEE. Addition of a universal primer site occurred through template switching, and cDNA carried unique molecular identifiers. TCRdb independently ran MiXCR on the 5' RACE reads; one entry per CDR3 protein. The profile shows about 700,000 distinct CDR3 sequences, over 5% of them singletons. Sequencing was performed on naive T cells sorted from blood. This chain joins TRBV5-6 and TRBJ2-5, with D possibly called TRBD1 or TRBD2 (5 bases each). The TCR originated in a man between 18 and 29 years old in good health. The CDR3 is CASSRGEETQYF. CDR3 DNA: TGTGCCAGCAGCAGGGGAGAAGAGACCCAGTACTTC. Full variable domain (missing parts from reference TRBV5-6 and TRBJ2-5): DAGVTQSPTHLIKTRGQQVTLRCSPKSGHDTVSWYQQALGQGPQFIFQYYEEEERQRGNFPDRFSGHQFPNYSSELNVNALLLGDSALYLCASSRGEETQYFGPGTRLLVL.